The T cell receptor (beta chain) described here comes from a study of T cells after yellow fever vaccination. On this clonotype: Just one base apart from a much larger clone, this may be a read error.

Looked up from germline, CDR1 is SGDLS and CDR2 is YYNGEE. V shed 3 bases and J 0 bases; nucleotides not matched to a gene: 1. The CDR3 contains 14 residues. TCRdb re-called the 5' RACE reads with MiXCR, one entry per CDR3 protein. The table includes over 100,000 distinct CDR3 sequences, 8.4% detected once. The sample was CD8+ T cells sorted from PBMCs, taken 45 days after the yellow fever booster vaccination. The chain couples TRBV9 to TRBJ1-1; 8 bases line up with TRBD1. This TCR came from a man aged 25 to 45 who received the YFV17D yellow fever vaccine. The CDR3 region has the DNA TGTGCCAGCAGCGCAGGGGGCGTGAACACTGAAGCTTTCTTT. This translates into CASSAGGVNTEAFF. Full variable domain (missing parts from reference TRBV9 and TRBJ1-1): DSGVTQTPKHLITATGQRVTLRCSPRSGDLSVYWYQQSLDQGLQFLIQYYNGEERAKGNILERFSAQQFPDLHSELNLSSLELGDSALYFCASSAGGVNTEAFFGQGTRLTVV.